This TCR beta chain was recorded in a study of identical twins. Broader study findings: Twin pairs had excess sharing that was weaker in beta out-of-frame sequences.

MiXCR, applied by TCRdb to the 5' RACE reads, yields one record per CDR3 protein. The sample holds around 280,000 distinct CDR3 sequences, about 8% seen once. This CDR3 is 11 amino acids long. With 4 bases removed from V and 12 bases from J, the gap between germline ends came to 13 bases. Germline V gives CDR1 SQVTM, CDR2 ANQGSEA. This clonotype has at least ten counts. The antigen remains undetermined. This sample also appeared in a second study, on yellow fever vaccine responses in identical twins.

The sample taken for sequencing was memory (CD45RO+) T cells sorted from blood. The chain has TRBV29-1 and TRBJ2-4; D not certain. The clonotype originates from a woman aged 18-29 years in good health. The DNA for the CDR3 is TGCAGCGTTGTATTGGGAACGGCTCAGTACTTC. Translated, it gives CSVVLGTAQYF.